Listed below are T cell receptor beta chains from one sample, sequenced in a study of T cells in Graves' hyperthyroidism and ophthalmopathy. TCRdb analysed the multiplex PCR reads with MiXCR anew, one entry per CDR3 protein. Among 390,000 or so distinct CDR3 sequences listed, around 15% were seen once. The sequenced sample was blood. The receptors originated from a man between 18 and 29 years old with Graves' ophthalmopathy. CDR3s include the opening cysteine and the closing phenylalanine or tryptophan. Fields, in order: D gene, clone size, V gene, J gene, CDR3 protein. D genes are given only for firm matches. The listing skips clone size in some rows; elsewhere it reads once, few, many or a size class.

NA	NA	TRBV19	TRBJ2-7	CASSMGRSYEQYF
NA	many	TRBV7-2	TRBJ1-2	CASSFDVNYGYTF
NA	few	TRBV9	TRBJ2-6	CASSVPGGANVLTF
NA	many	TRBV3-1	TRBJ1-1	CASSQEGRATEAFF
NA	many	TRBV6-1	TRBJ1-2	CASSSTLFANYGYTF
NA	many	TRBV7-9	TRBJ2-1	CASSLALYVHQFF
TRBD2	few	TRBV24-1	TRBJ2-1	CATAGGAPEQFF
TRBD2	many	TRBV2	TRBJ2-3	CASRDPGSAGGRETQYF
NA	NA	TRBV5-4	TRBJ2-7	CASRMAGAAYEQYF
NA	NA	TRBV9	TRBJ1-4	CASSVGRDPNEKLFF
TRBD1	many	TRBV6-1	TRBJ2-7	CASSIYRGPYEQYF
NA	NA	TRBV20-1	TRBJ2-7	CSARDGGGYEQYF
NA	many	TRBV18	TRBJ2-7	CASSPPTGSGEQYF
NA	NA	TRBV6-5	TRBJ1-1	CASSYFGRAFF
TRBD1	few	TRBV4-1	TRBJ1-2	CASSNRGPQGDYGYTF
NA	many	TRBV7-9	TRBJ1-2	CASSLDPLKGYTF
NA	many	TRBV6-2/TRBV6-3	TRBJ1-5	CASSYGGSSNQPQHF
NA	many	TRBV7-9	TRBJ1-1	CASSFGDTEAFF
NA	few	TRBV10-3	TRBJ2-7	CAISAGTAGYYEQYF
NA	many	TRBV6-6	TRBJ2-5	CASSYSMTLDIQATQYF
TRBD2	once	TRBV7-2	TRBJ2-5	CASSRSGKETQYF
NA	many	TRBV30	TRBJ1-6	CAWRRRDGPYNSPLHF
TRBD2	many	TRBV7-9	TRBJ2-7	CASSPRLAGTSYEQYF
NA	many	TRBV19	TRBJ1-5	CASSIGGSMNQPQHF
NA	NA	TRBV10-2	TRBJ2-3	CASSEEGRTDTQYF
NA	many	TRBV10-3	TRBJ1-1	CAISGAPGKGTEAFF
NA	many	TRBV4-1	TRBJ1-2	CASSQDRRDFYGYTF
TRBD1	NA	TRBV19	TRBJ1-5	CASSPRTGASNQPQHF
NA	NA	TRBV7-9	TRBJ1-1	CASSHPTGPSNTEAFF
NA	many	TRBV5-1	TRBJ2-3	CASSLPSGSTDTQYF
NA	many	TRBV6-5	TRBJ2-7	CASSYSTRTLYEQYF
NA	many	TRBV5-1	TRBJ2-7	CASSPSGTGYEQYF
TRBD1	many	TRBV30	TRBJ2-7	CAWTKDRPSEQYF
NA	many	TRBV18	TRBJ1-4	CASSPPTGKLFF
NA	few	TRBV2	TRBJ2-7	CASMGGVAIYEQYF
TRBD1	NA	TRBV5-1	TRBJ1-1	CASSSPGQGARTEAFF
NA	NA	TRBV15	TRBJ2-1	CATSRADRYNEQFF
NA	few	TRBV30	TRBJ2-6	CAWGGVSGANVLTF
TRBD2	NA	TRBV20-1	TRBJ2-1	CSARVTSGDRFNEQFF
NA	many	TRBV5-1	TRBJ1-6	CASSRGYSPLHF
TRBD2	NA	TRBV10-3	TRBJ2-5	CAISEGTSGIGTQYF
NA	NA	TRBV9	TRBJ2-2	CASSEGSNTGELFF
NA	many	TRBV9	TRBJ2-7	CASSPQAGYEQYF
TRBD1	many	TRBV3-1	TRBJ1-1	CASTLWTGRDTEAFF
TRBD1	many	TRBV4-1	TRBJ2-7	CASSQGTGWYEQYF
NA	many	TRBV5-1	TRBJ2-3	CASSLVSVADGRDTQYF
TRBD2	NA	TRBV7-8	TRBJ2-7	CASSWGLAGEQYF
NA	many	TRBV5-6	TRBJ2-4	CASSLTFGAVVAKNIQYF
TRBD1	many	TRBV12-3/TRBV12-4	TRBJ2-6	CASREDRLTAGANVLTF
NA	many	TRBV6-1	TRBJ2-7	CASSVGRGTSSYEQYF
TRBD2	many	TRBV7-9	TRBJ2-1	CASSLPSGGAYNEQFF
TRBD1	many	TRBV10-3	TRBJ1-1	CAISTGTGNTEAFF
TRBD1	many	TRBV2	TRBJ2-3	CASSEAPGQTGSTDTQYF